Presented here are 19 T cell receptor beta chains from one specimen sequenced in a study of T cell responses to AZD1222 COVID-19 vaccine (dated by TCRdb to about 2021). The time point label corresponds to: baseline before first vaccination. Read against the paper, the sample's treatment or condition label means: meningococcal conjugate vaccine given as trial control. The library was built by means of the immunoSEQ multiplex PCR assay. TCRdb re-hosts the immuneACCESS table, in-frame sequences only. Its copies lack some clones; in the studies checked, an unresolved V gene accounts for under half of them, and the cause for the rest is not known. The sample table contains tens of thousands of clones; only one count was recorded for approximately 86% of them. Of the sample, 4% to 5.5% is held by the ten largest clones. Material: peripheral blood, obtained on day 0 of MenACWY control vaccination. Source of these receptors: an adult in good health.

The chain links TRBV30 to TRBJ1-3; no firm D call. This CDR3 is 12 amino acids long. Germline CDR1 GTSNPN, CDR2 SVGIG (reference sequence). The V end was cut by 1 base, the J end by 4 bases, with 5 bases between. CDR3 sequence reads: CAWSGWGNTIYF. In DNA form, the CDR3 reads TGTGCCTGGAGTGGCTGGGGAAACACCATATATTTT.

The J gene is TRBJ2-1, the V gene TRBV7-3; 8 nucleotides match TRBD1. With V trimmed by 5 bases and J by 3 bases, 3 bases remained unmatched. Germline loops: CDR1 SGHTA, CDR2 FQGTGA. The CDR3 length is 14 residues. The CDR3 DNA sequence: TGTGCCAGCAGCCGGGACAGGAGCTACAATGAGCAGTTCTTC. Translation: CASSRDRSYNEQFF.

This chain connects TRBV15 to TRBJ1-2, with unresolved D. The CDR3 spans 14 residues. Trimming left V 0 bases short and J 2 bases short, with 7 bases between. Per the germline V gene, CDR1 is LNHNV and CDR2 is YYDKDF (reference sequence). The CDR3 spells CATSRDNSNYGYTF. DNA for the CDR3: TGTGCCACCAGCAGAGATAATTCCAACTATGGCTACACCTTC.

This clone came up a few times. V and J are TRBV10-3 and TRBJ1-1; TRBD1 matches at 7 bases. This CDR3 contains 14 residues. V was clipped by 5 bases and J by 2 bases; unmatched bases: 5. Per germline, CDR1 ENHRY and CDR2 SYGVKD. This CDR3 is CAISSDRTNTEAFF. The CDR3 region has the DNA TGTGCCATCAGTTCGGACAGGACAAACACTGAAGCTTTCTTT.

The CDR3: CASSRSRDRLTDTQYF. The CDR3 bases are TGTGCCAGCAGCCGCTCAAGGGACAGGCTCACAGATACGCAGTATTTT. J is TRBJ2-3 and V is TRBV3-1 (or the pseudogene TRBV3-2), with TRBD1 matching over 8 bases. This CDR3 has 16 amino acids. The ends lost 4 bases at V and 2 bases at J; junction bases unmatched: 8. CDR1 LGHDT and CDR2 YNNKEL come from the germline V gene (reference sequence).

The chain couples TRBV6-4 to TRBJ1-2, with D perhaps matching TRBD1 (5 bases). The CDR3 runs 14 residues. The V and J ends lost 0 bases and 5 bases respectively, with 10 bases between them. The germline gives CDR1 MRHNA, CDR2 SNTAGT. CDR3 amino acids: CASSDSGKGYGYTF. In nucleotides, the CDR3 is TGTGCCAGCAGTGACTCGGGAAAGGGGTATGGCTACACCTTC.

The chain joins TRBV5-1 to TRBJ2-5; 11 bases map to TRBD1. V shed 4 bases and J 5 bases; nucleotides not matched to a gene: 7. Germline-derived CDR1 and CDR2 are SGHRS and YFSETQ. CDR3 length: 15 residues. The CDR3 DNA follows: TGCGCCAGCAGCAGCTTAGGGACAGGGGGGGAGACCCAGTACTTC. It is translated as CASSSLGTGGETQYF.

This clone was found a few times. The V and J genes are TRBV7-8 and TRBJ2-1; the D is unclear. V was shortened by 6 bases and J by 4 bases, with 16 bases between the two germline ends. Germline V gene data show CDR1 as SGHVS and CDR2 as FQNEAQ. The CDR3 is 15 amino acids. The chain's CDR3 is CASSLPPWAYNEQFF. CDR3 nucleotides: TGTGCCAGCAGTTTACCTCCCTGGGCATACAATGAGCAGTTCTTC.

The gene calls are TRBV27 and TRBJ1-1; 12 nucleotides agree with TRBD1. The CDR3 consists of 16 residues. Looked up from germline, CDR1 is MNHEY and CDR2 is SMNVEV (reference sequence). The trim removed 8 bases at V and 3 bases at J, leaving 10 bases unmatched. The CDR3 DNA reads TGTGCCAGCGGCCCCGGGACAGGGGGCGCGGACACTGAAGCTTTCTTT. Its translation: CASGPGTGGADTEAFF.

The rearrangement joins TRBV10-3 to TRBJ2-7; the D is unclear. Germline V gives CDR1 ENHRY, CDR2 SYGVKD. V lost 3 bases and J lost 4, with 7 bases in between. CDR3 size: 12 residues. The CDR3 region is CAISETIYEQYF. The CDR3 coding sequence is TGTGCCATCAGTGAAACTATATACGAGCAGTACTTC.

The V gene is TRBV7-6, the J gene TRBJ2-5; maybe TRBD1 (6 bases). V was pared by 0 bases and J by 4 bases, with 12 bases between. CDR3 length equals 15 residues. The germline V gene has CDR1 SGHVS and CDR2 FNYEAQ. The CDR3 bases are TGTGCCAGCAGCTTAGCAGGAAGCAGGGGAGAGACCCAGTACTTC. Its translation is CASSLAGSRGETQYF. Full variable domain (missing parts from reference TRBV7-6 and TRBJ2-5): GAGVSQSPRYKVTKRGQDVALRCDPISGHVSLYWYRQALGQGPEFLTYFNYEAQQDKSGLPNDRFSAERPEGSISTLTIQRTEQRDSAMYRCASSLAGSRGETQYFGPGTRLLVL.

This chain joins TRBV18 and TRBJ2-7; unclear D gene. Trimming removed 3 bases from V and 4 bases from J, with 19 bases in between. Germline CDR1 reads KGHSH; CDR2 reads LQKENI. The CDR3 covers 16 residues. The CDR3 reads CASSPESGFARYEQYF. CDR3 nucleotides: TGTGCCAGCTCACCGGAGTCTGGGTTCGCGAGGTACGAGCAGTACTTC.

V gene TRBV7-9 combines with J gene TRBJ1-1, with TRBD1 identical over 7 bases. V shed 5 bases and J 6 bases; nucleotides not matched to a gene: 12. Germline CDR1 is SEHNR and CDR2 is FQNEAQ (reference sequence). The length of the CDR3 is 15 residues. The CDR3 region has the DNA TGTGCCAGCAGCCCCGGGGAAGGGGGCATCCCTGAAGCTTTCTTT. Translating gives CASSPGEGGIPEAFF.

This chain connects TRBV18 to TRBJ1-1; D might be TRBD1 (6 bases). Trimming removed 8 bases from V and 1 base from J, with 14 bases in between. The germline V gene has CDR1 KGHSH and CDR2 LQKENI. This CDR3 spans 14 amino acids. CDR3 bases: TGTGCCAGCACCAATCCGACAGGGAACACTGAAGCTTTCTTT. It yields the protein CASTNPTGNTEAFF.

This sequence joins TRBV15 and TRBJ2-7; possible D gene TRBD1, 5 bases. The germline gives CDR1 LNHNV, CDR2 YYDKDF (reference sequence). The length of the CDR3 is 14 residues. V lost 0 bases and J lost 5, with 11 bases in between. Written as DNA, the CDR3 is TGTGCCACCAGCAGAGAAGGGGTGAGCGACGAGCAGTACTTC. It yields the protein CATSREGVSDEQYF.

This sequence joins TRBV25-1 and TRBJ1-3; TRBD1 matches 10 bases. This CDR3 spans 15 amino acids. The germline CDR1 and CDR2 sequences are MGHDK and SYGVNS. The trim removed 3 bases at V and 4 bases at J, leaving 3 bases unmatched. CDR3 amino acids: CASSDGTGAGNTIYF. CDR3 sequence (DNA): TGTGCCAGCAGTGATGGGACAGGGGCCGGAAACACCATATATTTT.

This clone was detected only a few times. The chain is built from TRBV28 and TRBJ1-2, with D perhaps TRBD1 (5 bases). Trimming took off 5 bases at V and 7 bases at J, with 14 bases between the two ends. The CDR3 is 13 amino acids. Germline CDR1 and CDR2: MDHEN and SYDVKM. The CDR3 is CASSDGTGGGYTF. The CDR3 DNA sequence: TGTGCCAGCAGTGACGGGACGGGGGGTGGCTACACCTTC.

The chain employs TRBV18 and TRBJ1-5; D is unresolved. CDR1 is KGHSH and CDR2 is LQKENI in the germline V gene. Trimming cost V 3 bases and J 2 bases, with 8 bases left between them. This CDR3 comprises 14 residues. This chain's CDR3 is CASSPPDGNQPQHF. DNA for the CDR3: TGTGCCAGCTCACCCCCGGACGGCAATCAGCCCCAGCATTTT.

The chain uses TRBV7-8 and TRBJ2-5, with 12 bases matching TRBD2. Germline-derived CDR1 and CDR2 are SGHVS and FQNEAQ. The CDR3 is made up of 16 amino acids. J gave up 0 bases and V 5 bases, and 4 bases lay outside the gene matches. CDR3 loop: CASSQTSGGYQETQYF. CDR3 nucleotide sequence: TGTGCCAGCAGCCAAACTAGCGGGGGGTACCAAGAGACCCAGTACTTC.